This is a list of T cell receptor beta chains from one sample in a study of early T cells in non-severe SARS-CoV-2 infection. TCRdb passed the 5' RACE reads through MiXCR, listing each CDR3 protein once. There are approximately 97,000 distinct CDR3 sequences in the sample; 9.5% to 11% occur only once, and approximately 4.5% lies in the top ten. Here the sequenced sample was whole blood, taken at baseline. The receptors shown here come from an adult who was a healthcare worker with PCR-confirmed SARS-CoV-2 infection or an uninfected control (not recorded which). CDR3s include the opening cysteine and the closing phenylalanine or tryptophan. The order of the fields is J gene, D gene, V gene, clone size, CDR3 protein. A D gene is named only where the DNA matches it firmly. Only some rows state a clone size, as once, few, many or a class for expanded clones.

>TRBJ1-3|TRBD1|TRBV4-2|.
CASSEGTGAGNTIYF
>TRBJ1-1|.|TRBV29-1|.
CSVERTAEAFF
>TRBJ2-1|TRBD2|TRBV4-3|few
CASSPSGRGGNEQFF
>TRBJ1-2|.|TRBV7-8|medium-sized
CASSLEGNYGYTF
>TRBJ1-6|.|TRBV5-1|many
CASSPTGPEGSPLHF
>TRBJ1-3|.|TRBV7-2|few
CASSLFEGVDTIYF
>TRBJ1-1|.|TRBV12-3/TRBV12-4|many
CASSFKSGAEAFF
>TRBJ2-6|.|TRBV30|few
CAHGPRGAGANVLTF
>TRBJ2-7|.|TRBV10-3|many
CAITTSREREQYF
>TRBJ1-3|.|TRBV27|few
CASRGQGGNTIYF
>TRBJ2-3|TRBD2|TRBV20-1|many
CSARARLAASHTQYF
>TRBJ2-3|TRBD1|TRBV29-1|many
CSVAQTGATDTQYF
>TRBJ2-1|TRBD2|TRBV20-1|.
CSAQSGRAYNEQFF
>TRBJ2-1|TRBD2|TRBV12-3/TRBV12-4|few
CASSLASGSLSEQFF
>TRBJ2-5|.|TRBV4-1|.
CASSQDASRWPGTQYF
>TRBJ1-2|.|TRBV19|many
CASSSRLNYGYTF
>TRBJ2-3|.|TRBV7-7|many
CASSRDSRADTQYF
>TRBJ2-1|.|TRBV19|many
CASTGSGRSYNEQFF
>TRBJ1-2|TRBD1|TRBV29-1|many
CSVNSGTGNGYTF
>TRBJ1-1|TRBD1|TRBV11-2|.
CASSPPGGREAFF
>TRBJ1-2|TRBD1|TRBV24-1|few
CATSDSGAGPGQKLYGYTF
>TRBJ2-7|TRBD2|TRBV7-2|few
CASSLRLAGGLAYEQYF
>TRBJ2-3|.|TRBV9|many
CASSFGPSPSTDTQYF
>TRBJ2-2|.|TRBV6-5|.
CASTPGGGELFF
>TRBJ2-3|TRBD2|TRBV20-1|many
CSADLPSGTSGRVGTDTQYF
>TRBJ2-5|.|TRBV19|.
CASSPWASPGGQETQYF